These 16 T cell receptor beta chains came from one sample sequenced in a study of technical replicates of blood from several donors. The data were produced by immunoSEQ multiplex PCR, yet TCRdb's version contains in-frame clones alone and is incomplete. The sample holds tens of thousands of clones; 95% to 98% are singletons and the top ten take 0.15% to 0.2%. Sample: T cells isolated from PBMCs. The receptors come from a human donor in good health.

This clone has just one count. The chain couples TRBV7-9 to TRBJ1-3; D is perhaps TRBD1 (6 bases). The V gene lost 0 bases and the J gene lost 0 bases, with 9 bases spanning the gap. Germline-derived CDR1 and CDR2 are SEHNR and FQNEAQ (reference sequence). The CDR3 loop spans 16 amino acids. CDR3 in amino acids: CASSLANRVSGNTIYF. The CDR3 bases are TGTGCCAGCAGCTTAGCGAACAGGGTCTCTGGAAACACCATATATTTT. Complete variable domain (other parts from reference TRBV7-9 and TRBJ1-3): DTGVSQNPRHKITKRGQNVTFRCDPISEHNRLYWYRQTLGQGPEFLTYFQNEAQLEKSRLLSDRFSAERPKGSFSTLEIQRTEQGDSAMYLCASSLANRVSGNTIYFGEGSWLTVV.

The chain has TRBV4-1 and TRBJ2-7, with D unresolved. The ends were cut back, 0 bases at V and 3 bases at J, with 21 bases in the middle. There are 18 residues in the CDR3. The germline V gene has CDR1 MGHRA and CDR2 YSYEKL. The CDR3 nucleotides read TGCGCCAGCAGCCAAGAAAATCCCCCGGTTGGTGTCTTCTACGAGCAGTACTTC. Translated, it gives CASSQENPPVGVFYEQYF.

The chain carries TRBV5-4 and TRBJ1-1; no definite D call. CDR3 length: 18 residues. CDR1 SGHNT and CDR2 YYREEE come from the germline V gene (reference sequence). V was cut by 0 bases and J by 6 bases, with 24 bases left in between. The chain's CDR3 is CASSLAQLVPLPRAEAFF. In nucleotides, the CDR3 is TGTGCCAGCAGCTTGGCTCAATTGGTTCCCCTCCCTAGAGCTGAAGCTTTCTTT.

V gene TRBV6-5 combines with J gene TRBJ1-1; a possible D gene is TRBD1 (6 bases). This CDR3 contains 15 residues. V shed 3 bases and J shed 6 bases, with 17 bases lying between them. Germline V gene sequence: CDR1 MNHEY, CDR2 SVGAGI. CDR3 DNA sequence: TGTGCCAGCAGTTATACGATTCGGACAGCCCCTGAAGCTTTCTTT. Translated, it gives CASSYTIRTAPEAFF.

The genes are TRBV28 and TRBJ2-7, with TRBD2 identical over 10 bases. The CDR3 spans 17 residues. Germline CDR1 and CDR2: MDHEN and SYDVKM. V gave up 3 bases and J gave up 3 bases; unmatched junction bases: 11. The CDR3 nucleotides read TGTGCCAGCAGTTTGCTCGCCAGGACTAGCGGAATCTACGAGCAGTACTTC. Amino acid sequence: CASSLLARTSGIYEQYF.

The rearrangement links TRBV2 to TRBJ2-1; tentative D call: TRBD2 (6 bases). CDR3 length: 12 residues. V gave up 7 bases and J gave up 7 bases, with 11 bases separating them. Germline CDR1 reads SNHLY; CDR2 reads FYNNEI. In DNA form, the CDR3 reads TGTGCCAGCACCCGCCTAGCGAATGAGCAGTTCTTC. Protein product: CASTRLANEQFF. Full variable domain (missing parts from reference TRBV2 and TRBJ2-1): EPEVTQTPSHQVTQMGQEVILRCVPISNHLYFYWYRQILGQKVEFLVSFYNNEISEKSEIFDDQFSVERPDGSNFTLKIRSTKLEDSAMYFCASTRLANEQFFGPGTRLTVL.

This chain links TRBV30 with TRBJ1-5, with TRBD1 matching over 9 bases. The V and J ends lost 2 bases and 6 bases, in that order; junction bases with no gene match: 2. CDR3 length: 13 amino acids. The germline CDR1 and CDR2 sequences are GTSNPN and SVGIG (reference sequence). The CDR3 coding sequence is TGTGCCTGGAGTCCGACAGGGGGTCAGCCCCAGCATTTT. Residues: CAWSPTGGQPQHF.

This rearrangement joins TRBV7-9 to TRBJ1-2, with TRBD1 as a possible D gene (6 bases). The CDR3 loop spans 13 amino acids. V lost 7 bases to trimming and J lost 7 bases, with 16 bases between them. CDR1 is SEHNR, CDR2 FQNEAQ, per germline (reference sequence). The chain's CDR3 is CASTLGHPRGYTF. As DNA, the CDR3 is TGTGCCAGCACCCTGGGACATCCTCGTGGCTACACCTTC. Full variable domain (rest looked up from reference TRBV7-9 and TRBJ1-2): DTGVSQNPRHKITKRGQNVTFRCDPISEHNRLYWYRQTLGQGPEFLTYFQNEAQLEKSRLLSDRFSAERPKGSFSTLEIQRTEQGDSAMYLCASTLGHPRGYTFGSGTRLTVV.

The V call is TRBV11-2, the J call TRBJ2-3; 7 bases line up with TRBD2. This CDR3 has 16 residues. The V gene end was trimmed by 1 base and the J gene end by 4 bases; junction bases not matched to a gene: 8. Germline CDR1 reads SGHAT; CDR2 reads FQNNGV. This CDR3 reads CASSLVVAGVADTQYF. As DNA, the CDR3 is TGTGCCAGCAGCTTAGTAGTTGCGGGAGTTGCAGATACGCAGTATTTT.

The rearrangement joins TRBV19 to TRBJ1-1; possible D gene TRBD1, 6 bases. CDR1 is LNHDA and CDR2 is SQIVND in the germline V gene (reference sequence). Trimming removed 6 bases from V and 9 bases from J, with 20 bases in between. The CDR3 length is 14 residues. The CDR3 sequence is CASREQGPLPKAFF. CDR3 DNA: TGTGCCAGTAGGGAACAGGGCCCTTTGCCGAAAGCTTTCTTT.

The CDR3 protein is CASSLSGRLSTYEQYF. CDR3 bases: TGTGCCAGCAGTTTATCGGGCAGGTTGAGTACCTACGAGCAGTACTTC. The rearrangement joins TRBV27 to TRBJ2-7, with D unclear. The CDR3 has 16 residues. Per the germline V gene, CDR1 is MNHEY and CDR2 is SMNVEV (reference sequence). The V end was cut by 0 bases, the J end by 2 bases, with 14 bases between.

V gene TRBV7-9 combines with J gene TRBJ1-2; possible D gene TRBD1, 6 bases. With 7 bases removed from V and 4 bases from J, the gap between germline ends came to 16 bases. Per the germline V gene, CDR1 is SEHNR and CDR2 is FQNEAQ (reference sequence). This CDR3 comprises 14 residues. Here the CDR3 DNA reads TGTGCCAGCATCCCGGGGGGGCGCCTCTATGGCTACACCTTC. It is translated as CASIPGGRLYGYTF.

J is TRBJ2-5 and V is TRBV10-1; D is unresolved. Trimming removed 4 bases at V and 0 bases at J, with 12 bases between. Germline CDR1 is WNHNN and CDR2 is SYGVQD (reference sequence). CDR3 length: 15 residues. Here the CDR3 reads CASSGSIADQETQYF. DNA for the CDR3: TGCGCCAGCAGTGGCTCTATAGCAGACCAAGAGACCCAGTACTTC.

CDR3 in amino acids: CASSEGGGETQYF. For the CDR3, the DNA is TGTGCCAGCAGTGAGGGGGGTGGAGAGACCCAGTACTTC. The rearrangement joins TRBV6-4 to TRBJ2-5; tentatively, D is TRBD2 (6 bases). CDR1 is MRHNA and CDR2 is SNTAGT in the germline V gene. This CDR3 contains 13 residues. Trimming removed 3 bases at V and 4 bases at J, with 9 bases between.

CDR3 loop: CSVEGGNTEAFF. CDR3 DNA: TGCAGCGTTGAGGGGGGGAACACTGAAGCTTTCTTT. This rearrangement joins TRBV29-1 to TRBJ1-1; D is perhaps TRBD1 (5 bases). V lost 3 bases and J 1 base, leaving 6 bases between the germline ends. Germline CDR1 is SQVTM and CDR2 is ANQGSEA. This CDR3 spans 12 amino acids.

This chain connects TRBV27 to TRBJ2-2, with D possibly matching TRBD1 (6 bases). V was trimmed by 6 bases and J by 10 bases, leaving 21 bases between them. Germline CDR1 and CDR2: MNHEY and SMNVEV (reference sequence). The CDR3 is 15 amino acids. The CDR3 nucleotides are TGTGCCAGCAGCCGCAACAGGGCCGCCGGTGCGGAGCTGTTTTTT. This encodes CASSRNRAAGAELFF.